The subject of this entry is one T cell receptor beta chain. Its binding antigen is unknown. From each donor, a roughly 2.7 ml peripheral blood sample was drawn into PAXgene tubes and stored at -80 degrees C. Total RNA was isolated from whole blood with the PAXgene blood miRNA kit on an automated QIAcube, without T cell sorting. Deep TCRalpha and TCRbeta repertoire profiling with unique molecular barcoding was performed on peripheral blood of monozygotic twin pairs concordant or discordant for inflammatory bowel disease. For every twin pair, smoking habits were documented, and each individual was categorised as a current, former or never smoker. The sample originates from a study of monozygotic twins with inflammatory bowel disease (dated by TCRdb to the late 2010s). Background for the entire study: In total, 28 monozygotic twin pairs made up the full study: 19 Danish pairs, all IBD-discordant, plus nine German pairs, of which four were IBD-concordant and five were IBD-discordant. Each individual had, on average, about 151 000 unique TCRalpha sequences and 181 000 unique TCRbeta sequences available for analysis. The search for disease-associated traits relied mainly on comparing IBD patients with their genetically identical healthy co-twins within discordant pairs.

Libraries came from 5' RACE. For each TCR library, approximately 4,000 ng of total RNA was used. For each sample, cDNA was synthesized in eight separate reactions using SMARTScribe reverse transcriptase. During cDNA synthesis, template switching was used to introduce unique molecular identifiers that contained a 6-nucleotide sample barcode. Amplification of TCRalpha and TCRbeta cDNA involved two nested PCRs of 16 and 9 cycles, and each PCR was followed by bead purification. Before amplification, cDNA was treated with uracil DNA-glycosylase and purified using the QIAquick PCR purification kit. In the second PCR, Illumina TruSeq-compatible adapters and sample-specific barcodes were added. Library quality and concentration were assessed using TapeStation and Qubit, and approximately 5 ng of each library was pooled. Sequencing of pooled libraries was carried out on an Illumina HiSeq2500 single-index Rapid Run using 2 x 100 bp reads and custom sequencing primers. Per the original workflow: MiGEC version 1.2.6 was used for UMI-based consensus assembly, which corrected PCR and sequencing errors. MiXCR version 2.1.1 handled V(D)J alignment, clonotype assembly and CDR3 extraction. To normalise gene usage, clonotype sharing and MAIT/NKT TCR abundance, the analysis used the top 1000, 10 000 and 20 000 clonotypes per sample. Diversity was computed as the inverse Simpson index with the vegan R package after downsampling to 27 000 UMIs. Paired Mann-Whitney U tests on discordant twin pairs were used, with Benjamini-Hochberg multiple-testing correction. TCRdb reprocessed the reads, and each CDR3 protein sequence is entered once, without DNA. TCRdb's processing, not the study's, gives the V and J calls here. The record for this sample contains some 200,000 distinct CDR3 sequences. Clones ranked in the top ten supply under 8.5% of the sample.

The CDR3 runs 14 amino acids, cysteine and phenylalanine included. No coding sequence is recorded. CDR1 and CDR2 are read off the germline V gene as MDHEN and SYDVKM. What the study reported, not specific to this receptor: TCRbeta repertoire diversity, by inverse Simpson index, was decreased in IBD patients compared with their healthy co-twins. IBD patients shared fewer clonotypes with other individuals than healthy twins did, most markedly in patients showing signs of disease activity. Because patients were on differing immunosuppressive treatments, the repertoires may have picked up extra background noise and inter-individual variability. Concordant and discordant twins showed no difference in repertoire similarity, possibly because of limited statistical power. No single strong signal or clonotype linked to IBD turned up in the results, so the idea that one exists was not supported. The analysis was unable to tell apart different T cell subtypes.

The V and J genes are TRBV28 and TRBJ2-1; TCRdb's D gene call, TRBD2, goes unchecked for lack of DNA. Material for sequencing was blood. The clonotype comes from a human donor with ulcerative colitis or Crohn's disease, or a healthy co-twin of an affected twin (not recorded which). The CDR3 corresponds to CASSFLGTSNEQFF.